This T cell receptor beta chain was sequenced for a study of blood T cells in healthy people across ages. The ends were cut back, 6 bases at V and 11 bases at J, with 19 bases in the middle. This CDR3 spans 13 amino acids. The germline CDR1 and CDR2 sequences are ENHRY and SYGVKD. Study-level findings and limits: Long-lived donors had more naive CD4+ cells and higher diversity than aged donors.

This clonotype appeared a single time. Its antigen remains unidentified. Russia was home to the donors, healthy Caucasian individuals aged about 6 to 90. A second PCR of roughly 7 to 11 cycles used a sample-barcoded 5' primer and a J-beta primer mix. TCRdb independently ran MiXCR on the 5' RACE reads; one entry per CDR3 protein. The profile shows around 750,000 distinct CDR3 sequences, approximately 53% of them singletons. The receptor was derived from a man aged 80 or over in good health. The genes are TRBV10-3 and TRBJ2-5; D is possibly TRBD1 or TRBD2 (5 bases each). The sample consisted of blood. The CDR3 spells CAIRVGGSNEQYF. The CDR3 region has the DNA TGTGCCATCAGGGTTGGGGGAAGCAATGAGCAGTACTTC.